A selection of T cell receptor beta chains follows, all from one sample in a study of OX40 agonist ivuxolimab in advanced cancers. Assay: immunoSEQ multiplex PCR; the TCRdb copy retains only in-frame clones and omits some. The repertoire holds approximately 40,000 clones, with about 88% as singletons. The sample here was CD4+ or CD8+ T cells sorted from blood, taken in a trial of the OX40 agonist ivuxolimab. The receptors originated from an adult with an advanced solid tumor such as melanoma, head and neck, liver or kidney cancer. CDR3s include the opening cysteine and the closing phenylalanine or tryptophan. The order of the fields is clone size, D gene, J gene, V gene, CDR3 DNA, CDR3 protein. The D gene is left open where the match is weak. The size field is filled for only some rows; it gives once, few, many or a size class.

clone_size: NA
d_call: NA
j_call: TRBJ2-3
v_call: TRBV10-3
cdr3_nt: TGTGCCATCAGTCAGGGAAGCACAGATACGCAGTATTTT
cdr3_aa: CAISQGSTDTQYF

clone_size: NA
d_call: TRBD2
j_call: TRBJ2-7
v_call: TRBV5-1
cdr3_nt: TGCGCCAGCAGCTTGCCTACGGGAGGGCCCCACTACGAGCAGTACTTC
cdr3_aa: CASSLPTGGPHYEQYF

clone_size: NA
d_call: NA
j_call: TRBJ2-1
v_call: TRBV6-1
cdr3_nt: TGTGCCAGCAGTGTCTTAGCTGGCTCCTACAATGAGCAGTTCTTC
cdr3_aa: CASSVLAGSYNEQFF

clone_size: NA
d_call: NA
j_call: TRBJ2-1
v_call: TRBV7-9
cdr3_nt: TGTGCCAGCCTTGAACGGGAGAACGACAATGAGCAGTTCTTC
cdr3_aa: CASLERENDNEQFF

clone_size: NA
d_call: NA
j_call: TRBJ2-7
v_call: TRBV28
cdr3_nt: TGTGCCAGCAGTTGGGACGGACCCTACGAGCAGTACTTC
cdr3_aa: CASSWDGPYEQYF

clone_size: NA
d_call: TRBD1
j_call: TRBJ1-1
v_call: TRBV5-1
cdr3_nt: TGCGCCAGCAGCTTGCACCCAGACAGGGAGAACACTGAAGCTTTCTTT
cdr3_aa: CASSLHPDRENTEAFF

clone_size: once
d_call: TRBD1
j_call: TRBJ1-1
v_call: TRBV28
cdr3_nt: TGTGCCAGCAGCCGAGCCTCGACAGGGAGGGCTGAAGCTTTCTTT
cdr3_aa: CASSRASTGRAEAFF

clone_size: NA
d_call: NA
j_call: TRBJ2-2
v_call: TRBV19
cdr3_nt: TGTGCCAGTACCACGGGACAGAACACCGGGGAGCTGTTTTTT
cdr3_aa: CASTTGQNTGELFF

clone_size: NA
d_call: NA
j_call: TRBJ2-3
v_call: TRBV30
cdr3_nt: TGTGCCTGGAGCACAGGGTATACGCAGTATTTT
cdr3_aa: CAWSTGYTQYF

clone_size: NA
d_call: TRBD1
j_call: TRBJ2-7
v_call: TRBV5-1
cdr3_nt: TGCGCCAGCATCTCCGGGACAGGGATCGGCGAGCAGTACTTC
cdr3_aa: CASISGTGIGEQYF

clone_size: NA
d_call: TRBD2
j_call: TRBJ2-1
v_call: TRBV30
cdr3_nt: TGTGCCTGGAGTGTACCCAGCCTGGGCGGGAGGTCTGAGCAGTTCTTC
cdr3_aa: CAWSVPSLGGRSEQFF

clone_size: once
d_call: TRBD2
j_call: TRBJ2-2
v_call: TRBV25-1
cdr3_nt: TGTGCCAGCACCGACGGGACTAGCGGGAGTTGGAACACCGGGGAGCTGTTTTTT
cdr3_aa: CASTDGTSGSWNTGELFF

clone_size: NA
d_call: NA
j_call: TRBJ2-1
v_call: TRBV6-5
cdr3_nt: TGTGCCAGCAGTGAGCCTGGGACACCTAAGCAGTTCTTC
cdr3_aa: CASSEPGTPKQFF

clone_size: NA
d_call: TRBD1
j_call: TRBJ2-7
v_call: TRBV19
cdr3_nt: TGTGCCAGTAGTAAAGGGGGACAGGGAAGCTACGAGCAGTACTTC
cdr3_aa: CASSKGGQGSYEQYF

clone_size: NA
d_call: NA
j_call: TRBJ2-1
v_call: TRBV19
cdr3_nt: TGTGCCAGTAGTACAGGGTTCTCCTACAATGAGCAGTTCTTC
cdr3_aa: CASSTGFSYNEQFF

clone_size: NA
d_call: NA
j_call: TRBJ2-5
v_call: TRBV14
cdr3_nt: TGTGCCAGCAGCCTCGTTAGGGGACTGATACAAGAGACCCAGTACTTC
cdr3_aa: CASSLVRGLIQETQYF

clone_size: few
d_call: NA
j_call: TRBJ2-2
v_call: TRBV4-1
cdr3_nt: TGCGCCAGCAGCCAAGGAGAAGGGAACACCGGGGAGCTGTTTTTT
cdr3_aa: CASSQGEGNTGELFF

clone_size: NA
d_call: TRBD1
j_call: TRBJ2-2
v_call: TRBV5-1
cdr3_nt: TGCGCCAGCAGCCCCAGGACAGGGGCCACCGGGGAGCTGTTTTTT
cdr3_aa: CASSPRTGATGELFF

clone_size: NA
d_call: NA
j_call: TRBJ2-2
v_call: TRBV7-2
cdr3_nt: TGTGCCAGCAGCTTATACGGCGGGCCGAACACCGGGGAGCTGTTTTTT
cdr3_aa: CASSLYGGPNTGELFF

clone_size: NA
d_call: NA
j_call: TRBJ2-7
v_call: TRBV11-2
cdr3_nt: TGTGCCAGTGTCTTGTCTTTGGGGATTGGCGAGCAGTACTTC
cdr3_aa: CASVLSLGIGEQYF

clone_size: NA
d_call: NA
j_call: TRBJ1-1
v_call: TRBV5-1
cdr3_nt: TGCGCCAGCAGCTTGGTTGAGGGATCGGTGACTGAAGCTTTCTTT
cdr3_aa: CASSLVEGSVTEAFF

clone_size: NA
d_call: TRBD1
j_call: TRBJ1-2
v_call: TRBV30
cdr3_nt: TGTGCCTGGAGTGTACGAAGGACAGGGTGGGGTGGCTACACCTTC
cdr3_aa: CAWSVRRTGWGGYTF

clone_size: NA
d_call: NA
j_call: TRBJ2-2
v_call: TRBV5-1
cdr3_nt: TGCGCCAGCACCAGGGGTGATATCGGGGAGCTGTTTTTT
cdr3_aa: CASTRGDIGELFF

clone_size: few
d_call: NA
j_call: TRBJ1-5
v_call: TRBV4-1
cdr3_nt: TGCGCCAGCAGCCGGGACAACAATCAGCCCCAGCATTTT
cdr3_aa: CASSRDNNQPQHF

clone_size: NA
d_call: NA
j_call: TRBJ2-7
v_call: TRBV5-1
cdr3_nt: TGCGCCAGCAGCTTGGCATGGGGAGATGGGTACGAGCAGTACTTC
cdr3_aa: CASSLAWGDGYEQYF

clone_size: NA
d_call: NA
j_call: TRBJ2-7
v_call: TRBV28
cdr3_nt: TGTGCCAGCAGATCCGCGGGACCGATCTACGAGCAGTACTTC
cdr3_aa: CASRSAGPIYEQYF

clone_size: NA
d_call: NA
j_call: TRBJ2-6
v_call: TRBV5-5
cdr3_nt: TGTGCCAGCAGCAAGGGGGTAAGCTCTGGGGCCAACGTCCTGACTTTC
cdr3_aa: CASSKGVSSGANVLTF

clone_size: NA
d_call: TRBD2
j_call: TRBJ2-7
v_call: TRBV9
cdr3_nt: TGTGCCAGCAGCGCCGGGCCCCGACTAGCGGGAAGGAACGAGCAGTACTTC
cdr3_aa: CASSAGPRLAGRNEQYF

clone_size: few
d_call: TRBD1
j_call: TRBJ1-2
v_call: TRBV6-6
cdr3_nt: TGTGCCAGCAATGCCAGGGGAGGGGGCGCAGGTGGCTACACCTTC
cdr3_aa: CASNARGGGAGGYTF

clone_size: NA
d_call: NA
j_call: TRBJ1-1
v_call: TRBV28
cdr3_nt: TGTGCCAGCAGTTTTCGCCAGGGCGCCCACTGGGCTTTCTTT
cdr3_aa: CASSFRQGAHWAFF

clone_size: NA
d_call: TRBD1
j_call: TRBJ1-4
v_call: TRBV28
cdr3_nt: TGTGCCAGCAGTGTAGCCGGGACAGGGGATGAAAAACTGTTTTTT
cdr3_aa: CASSVAGTGDEKLFF

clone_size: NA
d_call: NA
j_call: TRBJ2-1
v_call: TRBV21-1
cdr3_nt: TGTGCCAGCAAACCCGGCAGCGGAGCCTACAATGAGCAGTTCTTC
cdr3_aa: CASKPGSGAYNEQFF

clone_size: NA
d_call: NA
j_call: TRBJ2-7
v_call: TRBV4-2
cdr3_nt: TGTGCCAGCAGCCAATACCTGGTAGGGCTCCTGAACGAGCAGTACTTC
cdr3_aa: CASSQYLVGLLNEQYF

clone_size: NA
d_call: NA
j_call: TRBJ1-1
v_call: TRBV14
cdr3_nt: TGTGCCAGCAGCCGAACGATGAACACTGAAGCTTTCTTT
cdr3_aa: CASSRTMNTEAFF

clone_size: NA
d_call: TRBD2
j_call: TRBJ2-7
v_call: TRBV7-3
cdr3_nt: TGTGCCAGCAGCTTAGTAGCGGGGGGCGAGCAGTACTTC
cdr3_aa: CASSLVAGGEQYF

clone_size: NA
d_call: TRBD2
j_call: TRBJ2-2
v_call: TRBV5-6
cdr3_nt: TGTGCCAGCACCGTGGTACCACTAGCGACACTCACCGGGGAGCTGTTTTTT
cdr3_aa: CASTVVPLATLTGELFF

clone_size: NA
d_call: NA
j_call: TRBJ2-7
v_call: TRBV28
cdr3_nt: TGTGCCAGCAGTGTGACCGGCATGGCATACTTC
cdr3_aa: CASSVTGMAYF

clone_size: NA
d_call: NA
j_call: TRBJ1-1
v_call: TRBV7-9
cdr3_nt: TGTGCCAGCAGCTTAGGCCAGGGGTTCACTGAAGCTTTCTTT
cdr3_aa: CASSLGQGFTEAFF

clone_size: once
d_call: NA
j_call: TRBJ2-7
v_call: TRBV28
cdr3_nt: TGTGCCAGCACCACCTCGGGGCCCGAGCAGTACTTC
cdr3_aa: CASTTSGPEQYF

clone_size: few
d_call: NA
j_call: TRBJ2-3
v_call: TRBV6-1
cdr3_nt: TGTGCCAGCAGTGAAGCTAGCGGCACAGATACGCAGTATTTT
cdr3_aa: CASSEASGTDTQYF

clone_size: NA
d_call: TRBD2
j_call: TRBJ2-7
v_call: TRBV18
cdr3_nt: TGTGCCAGCTCACCTCTAGCGGGAGGGCGCCACGAGCAGTACTTC
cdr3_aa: CASSPLAGGRHEQYF

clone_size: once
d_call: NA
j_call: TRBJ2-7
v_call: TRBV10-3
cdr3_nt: TGTGCCATCAGAATGGGCGGGAATCAATACGAGCAGTACTTC
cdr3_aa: CAIRMGGNQYEQYF

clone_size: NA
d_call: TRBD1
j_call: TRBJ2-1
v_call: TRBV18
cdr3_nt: TGTGCCAGCTCCATCCCCCCGACAGGGTTCTACAATGAGCAGTTCTTC
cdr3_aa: CASSIPPTGFYNEQFF

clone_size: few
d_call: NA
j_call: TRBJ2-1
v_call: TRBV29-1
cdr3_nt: TGCAGCGTTGTCCAGGGACGCGACAATGAGCAGTTCTTC
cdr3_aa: CSVVQGRDNEQFF

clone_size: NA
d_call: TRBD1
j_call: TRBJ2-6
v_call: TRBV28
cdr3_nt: TGTGCCAGCACCAAACAGGGGGCAGGTGGGGCCAACGTCCTGACTTTC
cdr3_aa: CASTKQGAGGANVLTF

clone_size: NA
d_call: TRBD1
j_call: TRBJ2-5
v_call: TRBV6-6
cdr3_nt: TGTGCCAGCACAAAGGGACAGCAAGAGACCCAGTACTTC
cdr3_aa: CASTKGQQETQYF

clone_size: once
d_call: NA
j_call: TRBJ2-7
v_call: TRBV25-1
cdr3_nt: TGTGCCAGCAGAAGAACAGGAACCTACGAGCAGTACTTC
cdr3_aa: CASRRTGTYEQYF

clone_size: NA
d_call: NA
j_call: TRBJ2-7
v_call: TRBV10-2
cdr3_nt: TGCGCCAGCATGGTGGGGGGAGCCTACGAGCAGTACTTC
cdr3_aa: CASMVGGAYEQYF

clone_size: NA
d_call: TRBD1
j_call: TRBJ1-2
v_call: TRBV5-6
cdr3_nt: TGTGCCAGCAGCCTCCGGGACAGGGATGGCTACACCTTC
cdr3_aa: CASSLRDRDGYTF

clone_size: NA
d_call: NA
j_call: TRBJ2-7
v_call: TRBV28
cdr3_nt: TGTGCCAGCAGTTTATTGCTCGGATCCTACGAGCAGTACTTC
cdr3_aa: CASSLLLGSYEQYF

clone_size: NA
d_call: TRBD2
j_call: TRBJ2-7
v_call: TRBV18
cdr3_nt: TGTGCCAGCTCAATACTAGCGACCTACGAGCAGTACTTC
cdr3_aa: CASSILATYEQYF

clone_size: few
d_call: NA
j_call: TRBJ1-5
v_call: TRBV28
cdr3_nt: TGTGCCAGCAGCTTAGTTAGCAATCAGCCCCAGCATTTT
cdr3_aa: CASSLVSNQPQHF

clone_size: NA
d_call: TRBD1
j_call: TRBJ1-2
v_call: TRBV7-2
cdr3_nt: TGTGCCAGCAGCCCCCCTCCAGGACAGGGCGATGGCTACACCTTC
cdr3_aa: CASSPPPGQGDGYTF

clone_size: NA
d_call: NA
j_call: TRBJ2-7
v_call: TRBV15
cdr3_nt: TGTGCCACCAGCAGAGCCCCGGGGCAGGATACCTACGAGCAGTACTTC
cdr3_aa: CATSRAPGQDTYEQYF

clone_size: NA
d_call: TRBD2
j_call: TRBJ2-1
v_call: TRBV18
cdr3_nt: TGTGCCAGCTCAGAAGCGCGGGAGGCCAACAATGAGCAGTTCTTC
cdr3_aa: CASSEAREANNEQFF

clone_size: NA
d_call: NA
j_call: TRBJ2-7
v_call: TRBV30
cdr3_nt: TGTGCCTGGAGTGCCCCGGGGCGCGCGACCTACGAGCAGTACTTC
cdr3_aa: CAWSAPGRATYEQYF

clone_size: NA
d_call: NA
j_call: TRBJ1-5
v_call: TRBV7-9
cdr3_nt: TGTGCCAGCAGCTTGGGGCAGGGGACTCATCAGCCCCAGCATTTT
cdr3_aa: CASSLGQGTHQPQHF

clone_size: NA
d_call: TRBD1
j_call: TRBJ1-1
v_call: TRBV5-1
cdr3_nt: TGCGCCAGCAGTATGACAGGGACCCCTGAAGCTTTCTTT
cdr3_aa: CASSMTGTPEAFF

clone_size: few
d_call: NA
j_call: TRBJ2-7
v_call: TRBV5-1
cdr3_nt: TGCGCCAGCAGCCCCCTGGGGGGATCCTACGAGCAGTACTTC
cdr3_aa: CASSPLGGSYEQYF